The source of this T cell receptor beta chain is a study of blood T cell repertoires in COVID-19. Background on the study: T cells, B-cell-depleted T cells, or PBMCs supplied cDNA or gDNA.

Germline values: CDR1 MDHEN, CDR2 SYDVKM. Trimming pared 2 bases from V and 4 bases from J, leaving 14 bases between. The CDR3 consists of 15 residues. Clones were sequenced by immunoSEQ multiplex PCR, and TCRdb holds only the in-frame ones, with some missing. The table records about 310,000 clones, around nine tenths of them present only once. The table lists this clone with a few counts. Each participant's cohort was designated according to participant-reported clinical history. Donors in Cohort 3 who had recovered were those with two negative PCRs, healthcare professional clearance, or resolution of their symptoms.

This clonotype was sampled from a woman in her 40s who had recovered from COVID-19. The sequenced sample consisted of PBMCs or T cells enriched from blood (not recorded which). The chain carries TRBV28 and TRBJ1-2, with D tentatively TRBD1 (5 bases). As DNA, the CDR3 is TGTGCCAGCAGTTTAGGGGCATTAACTGGCTATGGCTACACCTTC. Translating gives CASSLGALTGYGYTF.